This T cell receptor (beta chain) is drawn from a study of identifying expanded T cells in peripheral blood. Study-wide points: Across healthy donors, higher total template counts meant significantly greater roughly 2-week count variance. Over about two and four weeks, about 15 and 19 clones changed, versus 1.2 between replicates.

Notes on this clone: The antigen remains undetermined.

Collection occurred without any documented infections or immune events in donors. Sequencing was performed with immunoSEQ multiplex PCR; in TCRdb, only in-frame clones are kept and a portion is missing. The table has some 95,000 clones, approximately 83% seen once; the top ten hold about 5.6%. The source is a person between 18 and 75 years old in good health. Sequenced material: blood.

CDR3 residues: CASSPVGGTAGMKEKLFF. Here the CDR3 DNA reads TGTGCCAGCAGCCCAGTGGGGGGCACGGCTGGGATGAAAGAAAAACTGTTTTTT. This sequence joins TRBV7-8 and TRBJ1-4; possibly TRBD1 for D (6 bases). This CDR3 region has 18 residues. V was cut by 5 bases and J by 8 bases, with 27 bases left in between. The germline V gene has CDR1 SGHVS and CDR2 FQNEAQ.